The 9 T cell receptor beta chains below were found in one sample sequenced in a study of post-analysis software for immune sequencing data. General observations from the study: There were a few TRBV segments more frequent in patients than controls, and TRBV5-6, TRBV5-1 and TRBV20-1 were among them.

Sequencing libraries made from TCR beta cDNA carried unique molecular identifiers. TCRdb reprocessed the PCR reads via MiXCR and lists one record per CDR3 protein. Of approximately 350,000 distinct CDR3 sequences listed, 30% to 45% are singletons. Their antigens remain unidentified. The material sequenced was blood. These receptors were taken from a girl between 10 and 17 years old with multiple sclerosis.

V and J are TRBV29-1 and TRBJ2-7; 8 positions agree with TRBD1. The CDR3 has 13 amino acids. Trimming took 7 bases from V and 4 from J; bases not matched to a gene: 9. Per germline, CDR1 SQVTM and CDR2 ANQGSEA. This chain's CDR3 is CSASTGGKYEQYF. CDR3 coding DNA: TGCAGCGCGTCAACAGGGGGAAAGTACGAGCAGTACTTC.

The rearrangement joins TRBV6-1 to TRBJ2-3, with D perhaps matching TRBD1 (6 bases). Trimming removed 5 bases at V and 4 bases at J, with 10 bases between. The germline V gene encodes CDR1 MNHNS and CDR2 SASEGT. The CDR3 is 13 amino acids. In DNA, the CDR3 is TGTGCCAGCAGTCGTCGACAGGCAGATACGCAGTATTTT. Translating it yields CASSRRQADTQYF.

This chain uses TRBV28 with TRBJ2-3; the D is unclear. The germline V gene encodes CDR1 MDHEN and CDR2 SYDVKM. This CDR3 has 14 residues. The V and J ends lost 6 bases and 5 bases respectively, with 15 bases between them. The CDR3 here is CASSRVAVGDTQYF. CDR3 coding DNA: TGTGCCAGCAGCCGGGTAGCAGTTGGAGATACGCAGTATTTT.

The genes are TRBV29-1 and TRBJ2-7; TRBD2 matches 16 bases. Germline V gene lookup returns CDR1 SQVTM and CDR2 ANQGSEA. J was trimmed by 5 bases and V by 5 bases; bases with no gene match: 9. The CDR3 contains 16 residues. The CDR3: CSVTPGLAGGPNEQYF. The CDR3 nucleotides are TGCAGCGTTACTCCGGGACTAGCGGGGGGGCCAAACGAGCAGTACTTC.

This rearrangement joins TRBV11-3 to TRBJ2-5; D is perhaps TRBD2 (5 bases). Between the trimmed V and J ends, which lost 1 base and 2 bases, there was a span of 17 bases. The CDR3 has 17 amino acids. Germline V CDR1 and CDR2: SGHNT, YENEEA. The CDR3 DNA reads TGTGCCAGCAGCTTAGGTCTCCCAGGACGAGGGCAAGAGACCCAGTACTTC. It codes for CASSLGLPGRGQETQYF.

The CDR3 DNA reads TGTGCCACCAGCACCGGGACAGAGCCCGAGCAGTACTTC. Translating it yields CATSTGTEPEQYF. V usage is TRBV15 and J usage is TRBJ2-7, with 7 bases aligning to TRBD1. This CDR3 contains 13 residues. Unmatched junction bases numbered 6, after V lost 4 bases and J lost 6 bases. CDR1 is LNHNV and CDR2 is YYDKDF in the germline V gene (reference sequence). The variable domain in full, with the rest retrieved from reference TRBV15 and TRBJ2-7, is DAMVIQNPRYQVTQFGKPVTLSCSQTLNHNVMYWYQQKSSQAPKLLFHYYDKDFNNEADTPDNFQSRRPNTSFCFLDIRSPGLGDTAMYLCATSTGTEPEQYFGPGTRLTVT.

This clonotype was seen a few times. In DNA, the CDR3 is TGTGCCAGCAGCTTAACTCCGGGACTAGCGACCCATGAGCAGTTCTTC. Translating it yields CASSLTPGLATHEQFF. V gene TRBV7-2 combines with J gene TRBJ2-1; TRBD2 aligns across 10 bases. The CDR3 is 16 amino acids. CDR1 and CDR2 from the germline V gene are SGHTA and FQGNSA. V dropped 2 bases and J dropped 8; count of bases not matched to a gene: 9.

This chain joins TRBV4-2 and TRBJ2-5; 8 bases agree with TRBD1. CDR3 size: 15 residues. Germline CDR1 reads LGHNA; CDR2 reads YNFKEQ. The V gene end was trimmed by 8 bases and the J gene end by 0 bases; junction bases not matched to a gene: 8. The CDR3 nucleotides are TGTGCCAGCGGACGGGGACAGGTGGACCAAGAGACCCAGTACTTC. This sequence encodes CASGRGQVDQETQYF.

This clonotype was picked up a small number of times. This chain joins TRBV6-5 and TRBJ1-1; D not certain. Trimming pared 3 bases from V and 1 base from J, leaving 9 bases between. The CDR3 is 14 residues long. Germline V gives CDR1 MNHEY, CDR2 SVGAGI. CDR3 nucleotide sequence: TGTGCCAGCAGTTATGGGTGGAGGAACACTGAAGCTTTCTTT. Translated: CASSYGWRNTEAFF.